This T cell receptor (beta chain) was recorded in a study of early stage breast cancer tumors (TCRdb year 2017). In terms of the full investigation: Of the approximately 15 invasive breast tumors, twelve were found to be estrogen receptor-positive, progesterone receptor-positive and HER2-negative. The samples as a whole yielded 2 million to 3 million detected templates, corresponding to roughly 1.1 million unique clonotypes. Eight of the 12 ER+/PR+/HER2- tumors were invasive ductal carcinomas, while the other four were invasive lobular carcinomas. A read coverage of roughly 10-fold per sample was achieved on average.

Two independent genomic DNA replicates were amplified for each sample, with approximately 0.5 ug used for blood and about 1.5 ug for tumor or normal breast. TCRB sequencing of genomic DNA was carried out with the ImmunoSeq Intro kit according to the manufacturer's instructions. Multiplex PCR was run for about 30 cycles using proprietary primers and spike-in control sequences for absolute quantification. An 87-bp fragment spanning the CDR3 and flanking V and J genes was sequenced with single-end 150-bp reads. Seven samples, each with two replicates, were multiplexed per lane of an Illumina MiSeq using version 3.0 chemistry. In the source study's methods: Raw data were processed by the vendor's proprietary pipeline, with both replicates merged into one result per sample. To define clonotypes, the study grouped productive rearrangements that shared the V-gene family, CDR3 amino acid sequence and J-gene segment. Clonality was computed as 1 minus the normalized Shannon entropy (Pielou evenness) of TCRB abundances. To estimate T cell density, the total number of templates was divided by the number of input cells, which was inferred from the amount of DNA input. Total repertoire diversity and clonality were estimated with Recon using default parameters. Tumor-enriched clonotypes were defined as having over 0.1% abundance in tumor and at least 32-fold higher abundance than in normal breast. TCRdb obtained this table from immuneACCESS and retained in-frame rearrangements with V and J assigned. These tables miss some clones; where compared with another copy, unresolved V genes account for less than half of the shortfall, and the remainder is unexplained. For V, J and clone size, that table is used; D and trimming come from the DNA. A total of around 78,000 clones appear in this sample, 70% to 85% of them only once. The ten largest make up approximately 3.7% of the sample.

Remarks on this clone: Its antigen has not been determined. No base qualities exist here, and no much larger clone lies one base off it.

The paper's findings and limits, for the study overall: Compared with adjacent normal breast tissue, tumors had around 2.6-fold higher T cell density and higher clonality. Chain pairing and functional markers such as CD4, CD8 and FOXP3 were missed by bulk genomic DNA sequencing of unsorted cells. Repertoires from blood resembled normal breast more closely than tumor, and using blood as a reference for each tissue separated tumor from normal in about 90% of the 16 patients. The small cohort size prevented analysis by tumor subtype. Enriched TCRB sequences shared across patients were mostly commonly generated sequences, unlikely to play an important role in the tumor microenvironment.

The study profiled bulk TCR beta-chain repertoires in matched peripheral blood, tumor and adjacent normal breast tissue taken from approximately 15 patients with early-stage breast cancer. Before surgery, roughly 4.5-11 mL of whole blood was collected in EDTA tubes and processed within 2 hours. Ficoll-Paque centrifugation in SepMate-50 tubes was used to isolate peripheral blood mononuclear cells. For storage in liquid nitrogen, PBMCs were cryopreserved as aliquots of 2 to 4 million cells in about 90% FBS with roughly 10% DMSO. The Qiagen AllPrep DNA/RNA Mini kit was used for genomic DNA extraction. This receptor was taken from a person aged 60 to 70 with breast cancer. Sequences were obtained from blood.

The DNA sequence follows: TGTGCCACCGTGTCGGGTGAAGGCACCGGGGAGCTGTTTTTT. Its amino acids are CATVSGEGTGELFF. The rearranged segments are TRBV18 and TRBJ2-2, with no confident D gene call. Including cysteine and phenylalanine, the CDR3 has 14 amino acids. Only the CDR3 region is kept as DNA, spanning 42 bases read in frame from base 1. V drops 10 bases and J drops 4 bases, leaving 16 bases in between. According to the germline V gene, CDR1 reads KGHSH and CDR2 reads LQKENI.